The 26 T cell receptor beta chains listed next were all sequenced from one sample in a study of T cells expressing NK-cell markers. After re-calling the 5' RACE reads, TCRdb lists one entry per CDR3 protein, DNA absent. Its table lists about 150,000 distinct CDR3 sequences. The sample comprised blood T cells: a sorted CD56 or NKG2C T cell subset, CD4+ or CD8+ T cells, or bulk PBMC T cells (not recorded which). The receptors here all came from a woman aged 45-60 years in good health.

The V gene is TRBV19, the J gene TRBJ2-7; TCRdb outputs TRBD1, but without DNA this stays unchecked. Germline loops: CDR1 LNHDA, CDR2 SQIVND (reference sequence). CDR3 length equals 13 residues. CDR3 residues: CATQQGVGYEQYF.

The rearrangement uses TRBV27 and TRBJ1-3; TCRdb calls TRBD1, which cannot be checked without DNA. The CDR3 consists of 15 residues. Germline values: CDR1 MNHEY, CDR2 SMNVEV (reference sequence). The CDR3 is CASSLDRTSGNTIYF.

The chain employs TRBV12-3 or TRBV12-4 and TRBJ1-3. The CDR3 contains 13 residues. Here the CDR3 reads CASRSYSGNTIYF.

The rearrangement joins TRBV30 to TRBJ2-7; TCRdb's D call of TRBD2 is untestable without DNA. Germline assignment: CDR1 GTSNPN and CDR2 SVGIG (reference sequence). CDR3 length: 16 residues. The CDR3 here is CAWRPGTRGSGNEQYF.

J is TRBJ1-1 and V is TRBV12-3 or TRBV12-4. This CDR3 region has 12 residues. The CDR3 spells CASSQSGTEAFF.

The chain has TRBV4-1 and TRBJ2-1; TCRdb's D call, TRBD2, is unchecked because there is no DNA. CDR1 MGHRA and CDR2 YSYEKL come from the germline V gene. This CDR3 comprises 15 residues. The CDR3 reads CASSQVGGNRNEQFF.

The chain links TRBV6-1 to TRBJ2-1; the TCRdb D gene call, TRBD1, has no DNA to confirm it. The CDR3 loop spans 12 amino acids. Germline-derived CDR1 and CDR2 are MNHNS and SASEGT. The CDR3 region is CASDPGLQKKFF.

The gene calls are TRBV20-1 and TRBJ2-3; TCRdb outputs TRBD1, but without DNA this stays unchecked. From germline, CDR1 is DFQATT and CDR2 SNEGSKA (reference sequence). CDR3 size: 15 residues. This CDR3 is CSARDGTGVIDTQYF.

This chain links TRBV24-1 with TRBJ1-5; TCRdb reports TRBD1, a call that lacks DNA to check it against. Germline loops: CDR1 KGHDR, CDR2 SFDVKD. This CDR3 comprises 15 residues. CDR3 residues: CATSEQGSSNQPQHF.

This chain links TRBV6-5 with TRBJ2-1; TCRdb's D call of TRBD2 is untestable without DNA. CDR3 length: 12 amino acids. CDR1 and CDR2 from the germline V gene are MNHEY and SVGAGI. CDR3 region: CASGSGAVEQFF.

CDR3 protein: CSARAEGVEAFF. The chain recombines TRBV20-1 with TRBJ1-1; the TRBD1 assignment by TCRdb is unverifiable without DNA. Germline loops: CDR1 DFQATT, CDR2 SNEGSKA (reference sequence). CDR3 length: 12 residues.

The rearrangement uses TRBV24-1 and TRBJ1-2; TCRdb outputs TRBD1, but without DNA this stays unchecked. CDR1 KGHDR and CDR2 SFDVKD come from the germline V gene. The CDR3 spans 16 residues. The chain's CDR3 is CATSDPTTAFSYGYTF.

This chain uses TRBV27 with TRBJ2-3; TCRdb picks TRBD2, but there is no DNA to check that call. There are 20 residues in the CDR3. Germline CDR1 MNHEY, CDR2 SMNVEV (reference sequence). The CDR3 spells CASSLFGLAGGSTSTDTQYF.

The V and J genes are TRBV6-6 and TRBJ2-2; the D call from TCRdb, TRBD2, cannot be confirmed without DNA. The CDR3 runs to 14 residues. Germline CDR1 and CDR2: MNHNY and SVGAGI (reference sequence). This CDR3 reads CASSYMDYSRELFF.

The V and J genes are TRBV11-2 and TRBJ2-5; TCRdb calls TRBD1, which cannot be checked without DNA. This CDR3 is 16 amino acids long. Germline V gene lookup returns CDR1 SGHAT and CDR2 FQNNGV. The CDR3 region is CASSLDRPGHEETQYF. The full variable domain, completed using reference TRBV11-2 and TRBJ2-5, is EAGVAQSPRYKIIEKRQSVAFWCNPISGHATLYWYQQILGQGPKLLIQFQNNGVVDDSQLPKDRFSAERLKGVDSTLKIQPAKLEDSAVYLCASSLDRPGHEETQYFGPGTRLLVL.

The gene calls are TRBV5-6 and TRBJ2-1; TCRdb outputs TRBD2, but without DNA this stays unchecked. Germline V gene lookup returns CDR1 SGHDT and CDR2 YYEEEE. CDR3 length equals 12 residues. The CDR3 here is CASSSLVDEQFF.

The CDR3 is CASSSRGEFTRETQYF. The chain is built from TRBV13 and TRBJ2-5; the TCRdb call, TRBD2, lacks DNA for checking. Germline values: CDR1 PRHDT, CDR2 FYEKMQ (reference sequence). This CDR3 comprises 16 residues.

The chain links TRBV19 to TRBJ2-7; there is no DNA to check the TCRdb D call of TRBD2. Looked up from germline, CDR1 is LNHDA and CDR2 is SQIVND (reference sequence). The CDR3 loop spans 14 amino acids. The chain's CDR3 is CASTAGRGDYEQYF.

The chain uses TRBV5-5 and TRBJ1-5; the D gene TCRdb calls, TRBD1, cannot be checked with no DNA. Germline CDR1 reads SGHKS; CDR2 reads YYEKEE (reference sequence). The CDR3 is 15 residues long. CDR3 in amino acids: CASSRGQGPNQPQHF.

The chain couples TRBV6-2 or TRBV6-3 to TRBJ2-3; TCRdb picks TRBD2, but there is no DNA to check that call. The CDR3 length is 17 residues. From germline, CDR1 is MNHEY and CDR2 SVGEGT. The CDR3 sequence: CASTQIGTSVATDTQYF.

The gene calls are TRBV29-1 and TRBJ2-7. This CDR3 is 12 amino acids long. Germline V lookup: CDR1 SQVTM, CDR2 ANQGSEA. CDR3 region: CSAGDLTYEQYF.

This chain joins TRBV19 and TRBJ2-7; TCRdb's assignment of TRBD2 cannot be checked, as there is no DNA. The CDR3 sequence is 12 residues long. Germline assignment: CDR1 LNHDA and CDR2 SQIVND (reference sequence). CDR3: CASSIGENEQYF.

This CDR3 is CASSDATGSGNTIYF. The V call is TRBV4-2, the J call TRBJ1-3. Germline V gene lookup returns CDR1 LGHNA and CDR2 YNFKEQ. This CDR3 is 15 amino acids long.

The V call is TRBV7-9, the J call TRBJ1-5; TCRdb returns TRBD1, unconfirmable since there is no DNA. The germline V gene encodes CDR1 SEHNR and CDR2 FQNEAQ (reference sequence). The CDR3 covers 15 residues. This CDR3 is CASSAGDGSNQPQHF.

The V gene is TRBV19, the J gene TRBJ1-1; TCRdb's D call, TRBD1, is unchecked because there is no DNA. The CDR3 totals 13 residues. Germline assignment: CDR1 LNHDA and CDR2 SQIVND (reference sequence). CDR3 sequence reads: CASSISPSRGAFF. Complete variable domain (other parts from reference TRBV19 and TRBJ1-1): DGGITQSPKYLFRKEGQNVTLSCEQNLNHDAMYWYRQDPGQGLRLIYYSQIVNDFQKGDIAEGYSVSREKKESFPLTVTSAQKNPTAFYLCASSISPSRGAFFGQGTRLTVV.

The chain recombines TRBV12-3 or TRBV12-4 with TRBJ2-6. The CDR3 totals 14 residues. CDR3 sequence reads: CASSPNPGANVLTF.